These 10 T cell receptor beta chains came from one sample sequenced in a study of blood T cell repertoires in COVID-19. Using immunoSEQ multiplex PCR, the repertoire was profiled, and TCRdb retains in-frame clones only, with some absent. The profile shows roughly 65,000 clones, about 83% of them singletons. The sequenced sample consisted of peripheral blood. The source of these receptors is a human donor in a cohort sampled during active COVID-19.

The V call is TRBV3-1 (or the pseudogene TRBV3-2), the J call TRBJ1-3; 8 bases line up with TRBD1. Germline V gene sequence: CDR1 LGHDT, CDR2 YNNKEL (reference sequence). The length of the CDR3 is 17 residues. J was trimmed by 3 bases and V by 1 base; bases with no gene match: 8. The chain's CDR3 is CASSQGGAGGSGNTIYF. CDR3 DNA sequence: TGTGCCAGCAGCCAAGGCGGGGCAGGGGGCAGTGGAAACACCATATATTTT.

This clone has a handful of counts. The chain links TRBV9 to TRBJ2-7; TRBD2 is a possible D gene (6 bases). CDR3 length: 13 amino acids. In germline, CDR1 is SGDLS, CDR2 YYNGEE. Trimming took 3 bases from V and 2 from J, leaving 9 bases between them. CDR3 region: CASSGGDPYEQYF. For the CDR3, the DNA is TGTGCCAGCAGCGGGGGGGACCCCTACGAGCAGTACTTC.

This clone occurred many times. This sequence joins TRBV5-1 and TRBJ2-7, with 11 positions matching TRBD2. CDR1 is SGHRS, CDR2 YFSETQ, per germline. CDR3 length: 17 amino acids. The V segment lost 1 base and the J segment 2 bases; nucleotides outside the gene matches: 8. As DNA, the CDR3 is TGCGCCAGCAGCTTGACTAGCGGGGGCCAGTTTCCCTACGAGCAGTACTTC. This translates into CASSLTSGGQFPYEQYF.

The V call is TRBV2, the J call TRBJ1-3, with TRBD1 matching over 8 bases. The CDR3 is 17 amino acids. Germline CDR1 is SNHLY and CDR2 is FYNNEI. The V segment lost 6 bases and the J segment 0 bases; nucleotides outside the gene matches: 10. The CDR3 reads CASSGPGQGSSGNTIYF. In nucleotides, the CDR3 is TGTGCCAGCAGCGGACCTGGACAGGGAAGCTCTGGAAACACCATATATTTT.

The chain joins TRBV3-1 (or the pseudogene TRBV3-2) to TRBJ2-3; no reliable D call. Germline CDR1 reads LGHDT; CDR2 reads YNNKEL (reference sequence). V was shortened by 4 bases and J by 8 bases, with 13 bases between the two germline ends. The CDR3 totals 13 residues. The DNA for the CDR3 is TGTGCCAGCAGCCCGGAAGGCAGAGGTACGCAGTATTTT. It codes for CASSPEGRGTQYF.

This clone was counted between two and nine times. This CDR3 is CASSLDRTDYEQYF. For the CDR3, the DNA is TGTGCCAGCAGCTTAGATCGGACAGATTACGAGCAGTACTTC. The chain uses TRBV11-2 and TRBJ2-7, with a tentative D call TRBD1 (6 bases). CDR3 length equals 14 residues. Germline V gene sequence: CDR1 SGHAT, CDR2 FQNNGV. V dropped 0 bases and J dropped 4 bases, with 10 bases sitting between them.

The chain recombines TRBV7-6 with TRBJ2-5; 8 nucleotides line up with TRBD2. Germline CDR1 SGHVS, CDR2 FNYEAQ. The J segment lost 1 base and the V segment lost 2 bases, leaving 6 bases of the junction unmatched. The CDR3 has 16 amino acids. The CDR3 nucleotides are TGTGCCAGCAGCTTATTTAGCGGGGAGGGCCAAGAGACCCAGTACTTC. Amino acid sequence: CASSLFSGEGQETQYF.

The chain combines TRBV28 with TRBJ2-7, with 11 nucleotides matching TRBD2. The V and J ends lost 5 bases and 3 bases, in that order; junction bases with no gene match: 6. There are 15 residues in the CDR3. CDR1 and CDR2 (germline): MDHEN, SYDVKM. The CDR3 reads CASSRLAGGIYEQYF. As DNA, the CDR3 is TGTGCCAGCAGTCGATTAGCGGGGGGGATCTACGAGCAGTACTTC.

This clone was observed once. The rearrangement uses TRBV30 and TRBJ2-4; the D is unclear. V lost 3 bases, J lost 2 bases, and 5 bases lay in between. This CDR3 has 12 residues. Germline CDR1 reads GTSNPN; CDR2 reads SVGIG (reference sequence). The CDR3 protein is CAWSRTKNIQYF. DNA of the CDR3: TGTGCCTGGAGCAGAACCAAAAACATTCAGTACTTC.

This clone has only one observation. The chain employs TRBV11-3 and TRBJ2-7; D might be TRBD1 (6 bases). V gave up 5 bases and J gave up 2 bases, with 10 bases separating them. The CDR3 runs 13 residues. The germline gives CDR1 SGHNT, CDR2 YENEEA. The DNA for the CDR3 is TGTGCCAGCAGCCCTGGACAGACCTACGAGCAGTACTTC. Protein: CASSPGQTYEQYF.